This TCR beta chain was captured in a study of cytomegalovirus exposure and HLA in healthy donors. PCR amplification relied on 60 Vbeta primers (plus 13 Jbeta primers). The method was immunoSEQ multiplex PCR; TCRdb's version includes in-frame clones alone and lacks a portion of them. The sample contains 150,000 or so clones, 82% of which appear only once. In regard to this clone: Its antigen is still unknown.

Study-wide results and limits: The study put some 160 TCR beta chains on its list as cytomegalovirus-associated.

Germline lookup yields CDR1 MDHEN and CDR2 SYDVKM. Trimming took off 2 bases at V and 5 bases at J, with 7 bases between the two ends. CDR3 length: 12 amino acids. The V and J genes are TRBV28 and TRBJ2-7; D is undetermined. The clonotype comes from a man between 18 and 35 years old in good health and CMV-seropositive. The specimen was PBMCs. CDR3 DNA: TGTGCCAGCAGTTTAAGAGAGGACGAGCAGTACTTC. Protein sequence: CASSLREDEQYF.